This T cell receptor beta chain was identified in a study of early T cells in non-severe SARS-CoV-2 infection. Overall study: Sequencing used unsorted whole-blood bulk RNA, so chains lack pairing.

In its sample, this clonotype was seen a few times. Individual cDNA molecules were tagged with unique molecular identifiers. TCRdb re-derived calls from the 5' RACE reads in MiXCR, one entry per CDR3 protein. The sample lists fewer than 80,000 distinct CDR3 sequences, approximately 13% occurring once. This CDR3 contains 14 residues. Looked up from germline, CDR1 is MNHEY and CDR2 is SMNVEV (reference sequence). Between the trimmed V and J ends, which lost 3 bases and 6 bases, there was a span of 15 bases. This clonotype was obtained from an adult who was a healthcare worker with PCR-confirmed SARS-CoV-2 infection or an uninfected control (not recorded which). The sample taken for sequencing was whole blood. The gene calls are TRBV27 and TRBJ2-7; D might be TRBD2 (6 bases). The CDR3 here is CASSFPGATSEQYF. The DNA of the CDR3 is TGTGCCAGCAGTTTTCCGGGAGCAACTAGCGAGCAGTACTTC.